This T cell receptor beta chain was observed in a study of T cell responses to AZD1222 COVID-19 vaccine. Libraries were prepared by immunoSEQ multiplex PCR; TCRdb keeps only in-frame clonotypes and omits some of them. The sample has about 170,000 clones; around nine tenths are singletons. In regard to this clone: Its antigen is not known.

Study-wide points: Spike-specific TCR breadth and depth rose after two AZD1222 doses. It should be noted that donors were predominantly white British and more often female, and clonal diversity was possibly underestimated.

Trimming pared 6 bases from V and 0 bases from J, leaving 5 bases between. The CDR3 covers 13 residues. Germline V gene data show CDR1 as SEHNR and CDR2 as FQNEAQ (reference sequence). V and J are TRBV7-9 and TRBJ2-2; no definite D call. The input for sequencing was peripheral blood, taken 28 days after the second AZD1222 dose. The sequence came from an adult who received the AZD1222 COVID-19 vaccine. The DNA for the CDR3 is TGTGCCAGCAGGTCACCGAACACCGGGGAGCTGTTTTTT. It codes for CASRSPNTGELFF.